This T cell receptor beta chain originates from a study of cytomegalovirus exposure and HLA in healthy donors. General study results and limits: The study labeled more than 150 TCR beta chains cytomegalovirus-associated. High specificity and sensitivity for cytomegalovirus status were reported for the classifier.

The repertoire was sequenced with immunoSEQ multiplex PCR; TCRdb's copy has only in-frame clones and lacks some. The sample carries some 140,000 clones, approximately 90% recorded once. Separation from the roughly 600-subject first cohort characterized the roughly 110-subject validation cohort, to which the donors belonged. About this clone: What it binds is unknown.

The V segment lost 10 bases and the J segment 5 bases; nucleotides outside the gene matches: 13. The CDR3 length is 15 residues. CDR1 is SEHNR and CDR2 is FQNEAQ in the germline V gene (reference sequence). This sequence was found in a woman aged 25 to 39 in good health and CMV-seropositive. Sequencing was performed on PBMCs. The rearrangement uses TRBV7-9 and TRBJ1-5, with TRBD1 identical over 8 bases. CDR3 DNA sequence: TGTGCCACCCAGACGACAGGGGAGGGAGATCAGCCCCAGCATTTT. It is translated as CATQTTGEGDQPQHF.